This T cell receptor beta chain derives from a study of T cells expressing NK-cell markers. Study-wide context: With respect to HCMV, most of the eight sequenced donors were seropositive, and one was seronegative.

The V gene's germline CDR1 is SGHTA and CDR2 FQGNSA. There are 16 residues in the CDR3. TCRdb re-called the 5' RACE reads, yielding one record per CDR3 amino acid sequence without DNA. The ten top clones account for around 4%, within a sample of hundreds of thousands of distinct CDR3 sequences. This chain joins TRBV7-2 and TRBJ2-3; the TCRdb D gene call, TRBD2, has no DNA to confirm it. This TCR was recovered from a woman aged 18 to 75 in good health. Material: blood T cells: a sorted CD56 or NKG2C T cell subset, CD4+ or CD8+ T cells, or bulk PBMC T cells (not recorded which). The CDR3 reads CASSPVGRARTDTQYF.